This T cell receptor (beta chain) was captured in a study of T cell responses to AZD1222 COVID-19 vaccine. The study, taken as a whole, reports: Of the AZD1222 recipients, only six were seropositive at baseline. Among spike-specific TCRs, nearly half reportedly target unmutated variant regions.

With V trimmed by 3 bases and J by 8 bases, 6 bases remained unmatched. The germline CDR1 and CDR2 sequences are SGHNT and YYREEE (reference sequence). This CDR3 has 14 residues. Method: immunoSEQ multiplex PCR; TCRdb's copy keeps in-frame clones and lacks some. The sample contains 45,000 to 55,000 clones, about 86% of which appear only once. Worth noting for this clone: Its antigen is undetermined.

The material was peripheral blood, obtained on day 0 of AZD1222 vaccination. The receptor was isolated from an adult in good health. The rearrangement uses TRBV5-4 and TRBJ1-4, with 8 bases matching TRBD1. CDR3 region: CASSSTGGGEKLFF. CDR3 in DNA: TGTGCCAGCAGCTCCACAGGGGGGGGAGAAAAACTGTTTTTT.